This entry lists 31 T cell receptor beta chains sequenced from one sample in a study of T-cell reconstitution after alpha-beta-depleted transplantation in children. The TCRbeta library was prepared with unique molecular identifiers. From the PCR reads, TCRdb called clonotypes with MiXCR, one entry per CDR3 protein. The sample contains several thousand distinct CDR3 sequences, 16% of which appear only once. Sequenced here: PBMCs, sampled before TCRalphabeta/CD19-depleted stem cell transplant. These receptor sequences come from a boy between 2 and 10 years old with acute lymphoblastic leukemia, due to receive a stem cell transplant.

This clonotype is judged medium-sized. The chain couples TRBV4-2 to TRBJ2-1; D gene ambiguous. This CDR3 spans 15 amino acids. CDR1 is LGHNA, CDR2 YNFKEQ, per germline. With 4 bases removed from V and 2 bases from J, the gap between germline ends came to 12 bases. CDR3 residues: CASSLPHGPYNEQFF. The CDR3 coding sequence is TGTGCCAGCAGCCTCCCGCATGGGCCCTACAATGAGCAGTTCTTC.

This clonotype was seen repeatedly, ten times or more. The CDR3 loop reads CATSRVLLAGDTDTQYF. The CDR3 DNA is TGTGCCACCAGCAGGGTACTTCTAGCGGGGGACACAGATACGCAGTATTTT. The rearrangement joins TRBV15 to TRBJ2-3, with 10 bases fitting TRBD2. The CDR3 has 17 residues. Germline values: CDR1 LNHNV, CDR2 YYDKDF (reference sequence). V was clipped by 3 bases and J by 2 bases; unmatched bases: 8. The variable domain in full, completed from reference TRBV15 and TRBJ2-3, reads DAMVIQNPRYQVTQFGKPVTLSCSQTLNHNVMYWYQQKSSQAPKLLFHYYDKDFNNEADTPDNFQSRRPNTSFCFLDIRSPGLGDTAMYLCATSRVLLAGDTDTQYFGPGTRLTVL.

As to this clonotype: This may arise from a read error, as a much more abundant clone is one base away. CDR3: CTSSPVWSSGGAYNEQFF. For the CDR3, the DNA is TGTACCAGCAGTCCCGTTTGGTCGAGCGGGGGGGCATATAATGAGCAGTTCTTC. The V call is TRBV12-3 or TRBV12-4, the J call TRBJ2-1; TRBD2 aligns across 10 bases. The CDR3 is 18 residues long.

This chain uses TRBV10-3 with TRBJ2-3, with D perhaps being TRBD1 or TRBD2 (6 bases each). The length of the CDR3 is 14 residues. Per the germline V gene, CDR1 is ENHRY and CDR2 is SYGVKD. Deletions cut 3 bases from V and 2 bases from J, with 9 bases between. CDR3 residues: CAISEGGITDTQYF. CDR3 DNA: TGTGCCATCAGTGAAGGGGGGATCACAGATACGCAGTATTTT.

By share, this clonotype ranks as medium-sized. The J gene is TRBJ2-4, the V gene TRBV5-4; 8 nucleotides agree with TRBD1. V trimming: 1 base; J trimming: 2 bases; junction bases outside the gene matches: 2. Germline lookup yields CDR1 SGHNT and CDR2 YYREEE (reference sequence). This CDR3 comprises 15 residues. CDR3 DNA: TGTGCCAGCAGCTTGACAGGGGGTTCCAAAAACATTCAGTACTTC. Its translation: CASSLTGGSKNIQYF.

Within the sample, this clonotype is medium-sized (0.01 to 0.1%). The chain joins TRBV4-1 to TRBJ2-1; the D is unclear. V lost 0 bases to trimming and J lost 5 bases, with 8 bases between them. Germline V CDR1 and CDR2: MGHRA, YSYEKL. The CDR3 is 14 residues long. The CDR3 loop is CASSQDLWDNEQFF. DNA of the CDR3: TGCGCCAGCAGCCAAGATCTCTGGGACAATGAGCAGTTCTTC.

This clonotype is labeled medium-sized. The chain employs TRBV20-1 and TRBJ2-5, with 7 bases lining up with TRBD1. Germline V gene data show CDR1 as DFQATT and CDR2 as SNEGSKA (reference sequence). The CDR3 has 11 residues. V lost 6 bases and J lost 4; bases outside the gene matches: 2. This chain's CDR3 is CSANRGETQYF. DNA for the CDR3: TGCAGTGCCAACAGGGGAGAGACCCAGTACTTC.

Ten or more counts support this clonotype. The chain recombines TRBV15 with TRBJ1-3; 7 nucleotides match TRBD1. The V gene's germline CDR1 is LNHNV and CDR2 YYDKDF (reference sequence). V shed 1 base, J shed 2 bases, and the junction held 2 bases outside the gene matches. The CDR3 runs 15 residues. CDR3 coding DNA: TGTGCCACCAGCAGAGGCCAGGGGGCTGGAAACACCATATATTTT. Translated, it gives CATSRGQGAGNTIYF.

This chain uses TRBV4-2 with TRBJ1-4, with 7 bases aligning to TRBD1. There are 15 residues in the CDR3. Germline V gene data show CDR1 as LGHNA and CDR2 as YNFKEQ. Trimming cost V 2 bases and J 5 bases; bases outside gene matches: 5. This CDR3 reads CASSQRQGGNEKLFF. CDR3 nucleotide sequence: TGTGCCAGCAGCCAAAGACAGGGTGGGAATGAAAAACTGTTTTTT.

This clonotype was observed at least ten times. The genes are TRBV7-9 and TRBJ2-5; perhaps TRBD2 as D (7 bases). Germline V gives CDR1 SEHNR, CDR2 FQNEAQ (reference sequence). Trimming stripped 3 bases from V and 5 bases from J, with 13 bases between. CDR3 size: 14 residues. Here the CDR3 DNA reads TGTGCCAGCAGCTTCCGGGGGGCCCTGGAGACCCAGTACTTC. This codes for CASSFRGALETQYF.

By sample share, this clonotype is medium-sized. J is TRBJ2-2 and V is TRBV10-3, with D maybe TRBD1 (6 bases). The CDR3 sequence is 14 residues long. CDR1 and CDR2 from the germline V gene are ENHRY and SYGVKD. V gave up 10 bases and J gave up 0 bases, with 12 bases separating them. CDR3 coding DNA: TGTGCCACTGCGGACAGCTCGAACACCGGGGAGCTGTTTTTT. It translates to CATADSSNTGELFF.

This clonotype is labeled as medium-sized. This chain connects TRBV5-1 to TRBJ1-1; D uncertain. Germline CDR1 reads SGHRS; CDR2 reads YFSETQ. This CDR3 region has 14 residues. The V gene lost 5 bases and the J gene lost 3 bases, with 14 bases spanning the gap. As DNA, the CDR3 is TGCGCCAGCAGTTTTCTGGGTGGAGACACTGAAGCTTTCTTT. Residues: CASSFLGGDTEAFF. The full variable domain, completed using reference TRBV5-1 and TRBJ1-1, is KAGVTQTPRYLIKTRGQQVTLSCSPISGHRSVSWYQQTPGQGLQFLFEYFSETQRNKGNFPGRFSGRQFSNSRSEMNVSTLELGDSALYLCASSFLGGDTEAFFGQGTRLTVV.

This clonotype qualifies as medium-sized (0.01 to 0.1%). The CDR3: CATTEANGANVLTF. DNA of the CDR3: TGTGCCACCACCGAGGCCAACGGGGCCAACGTCCTGACTTTC. The chain joins TRBV12-3 or TRBV12-4 to TRBJ2-6, with D uncertain. The germline V and J ends were trimmed by 10 bases and 4 bases, with 14 bases remaining between them. The length of the CDR3 is 14 residues.

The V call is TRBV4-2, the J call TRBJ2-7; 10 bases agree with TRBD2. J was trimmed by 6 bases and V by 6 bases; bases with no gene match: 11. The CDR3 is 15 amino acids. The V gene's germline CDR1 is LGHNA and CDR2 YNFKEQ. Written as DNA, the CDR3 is TGTGCCAGCAGACGGACCGCTCTAGCGGGGGTCGAGCAGTACTTC. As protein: CASRRTALAGVEQYF.

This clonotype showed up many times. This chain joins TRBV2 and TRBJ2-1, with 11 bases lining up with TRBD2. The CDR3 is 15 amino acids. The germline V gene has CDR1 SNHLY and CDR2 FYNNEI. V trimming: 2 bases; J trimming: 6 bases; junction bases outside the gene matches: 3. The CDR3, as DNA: TGTGCCAGCAGTGAATCTAGCGGGGGGTTCAATGAGCAGTTCTTC. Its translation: CASSESSGGFNEQFF.

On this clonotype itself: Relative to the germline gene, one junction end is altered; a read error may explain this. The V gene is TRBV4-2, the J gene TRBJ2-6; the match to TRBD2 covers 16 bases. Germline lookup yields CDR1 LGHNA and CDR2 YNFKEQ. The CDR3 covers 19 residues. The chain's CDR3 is CDSSPGLAGGSSGANVLTF. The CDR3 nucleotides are TGTGACAGCAGCCCGGGACTAGCGGGGGGGTCCTCTGGGGCCAACGTCCTGACTTTC.

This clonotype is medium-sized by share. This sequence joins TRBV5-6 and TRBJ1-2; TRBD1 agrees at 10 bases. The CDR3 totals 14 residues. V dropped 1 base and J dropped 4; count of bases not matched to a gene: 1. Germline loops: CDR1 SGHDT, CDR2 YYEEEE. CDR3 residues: CASSLRDRGYGYTF. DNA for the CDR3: TGTGCCAGCAGCTTGAGGGACAGGGGCTATGGCTACACCTTC.

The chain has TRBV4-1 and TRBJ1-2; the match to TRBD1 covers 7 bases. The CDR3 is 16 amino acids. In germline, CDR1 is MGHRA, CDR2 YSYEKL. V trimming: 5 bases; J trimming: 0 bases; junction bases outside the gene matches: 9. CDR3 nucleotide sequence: TGCGCCAGCAGCTCCCGGACAGGAGGATCTAACTATGGCTACACCTTC. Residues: CASSSRTGGSNYGYTF.

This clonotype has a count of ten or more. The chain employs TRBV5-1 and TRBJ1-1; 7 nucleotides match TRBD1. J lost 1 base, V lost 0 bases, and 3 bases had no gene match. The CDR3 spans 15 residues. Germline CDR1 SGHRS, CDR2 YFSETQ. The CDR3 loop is CASSLDRGGNTEAFF. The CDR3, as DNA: TGCGCCAGCAGCTTGGACAGGGGCGGGAACACTGAAGCTTTCTTT. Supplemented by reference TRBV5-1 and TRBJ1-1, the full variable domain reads KAGVTQTPRYLIKTRGQQVTLSCSPISGHRSVSWYQQTPGQGLQFLFEYFSETQRNKGNFPGRFSGRQFSNSRSEMNVSTLELGDSALYLCASSLDRGGNTEAFFGQGTRLTVV.

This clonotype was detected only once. In DNA form, the CDR3 reads TGCAGTGCTAGACAAACAGGGAGGAACACTGAAGCTTTCTTT. This encodes CSARQTGRNTEAFF. This chain connects TRBV20-1 to TRBJ1-1; possible D gene TRBD1, 6 bases. The CDR3 is 14 amino acids. V lost 2 bases and J 1 base, leaving 11 bases between the germline ends. Germline values: CDR1 DFQATT, CDR2 SNEGSKA (reference sequence).

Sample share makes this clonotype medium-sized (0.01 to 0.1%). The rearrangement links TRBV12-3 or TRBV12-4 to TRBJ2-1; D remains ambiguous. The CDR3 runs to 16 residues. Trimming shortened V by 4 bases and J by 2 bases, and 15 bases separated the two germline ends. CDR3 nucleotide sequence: TGTGCCAGCAGTTCCCGCGCGAGGTTTACCTACAATGAGCAGTTCTTC. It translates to CASSSRARFTYNEQFF.

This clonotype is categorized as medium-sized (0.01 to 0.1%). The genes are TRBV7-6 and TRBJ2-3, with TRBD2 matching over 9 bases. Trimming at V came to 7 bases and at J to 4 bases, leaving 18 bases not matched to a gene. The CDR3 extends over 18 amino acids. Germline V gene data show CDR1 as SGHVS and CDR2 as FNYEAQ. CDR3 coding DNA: TGTGCCAGCAACGACCCTGCCGCGGGGGGGACGGTATCAGATACGCAGTATTTT. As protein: CASNDPAAGGTVSDTQYF.

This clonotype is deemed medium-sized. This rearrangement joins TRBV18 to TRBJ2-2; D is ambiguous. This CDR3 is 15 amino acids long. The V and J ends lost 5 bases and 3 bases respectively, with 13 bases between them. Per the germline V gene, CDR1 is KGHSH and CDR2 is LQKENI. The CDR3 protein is CASSVSGADTGELFF. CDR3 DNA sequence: TGTGCCAGCTCAGTCTCGGGCGCGGACACCGGGGAGCTGTTTTTT.

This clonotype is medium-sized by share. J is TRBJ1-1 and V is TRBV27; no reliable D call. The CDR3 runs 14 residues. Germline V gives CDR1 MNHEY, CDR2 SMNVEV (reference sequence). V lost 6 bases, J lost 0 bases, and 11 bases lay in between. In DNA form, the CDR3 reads TGTGCCAGCAGCCCGACCGGCCTGAACACTGAAGCTTTCTTT. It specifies CASSPTGLNTEAFF.

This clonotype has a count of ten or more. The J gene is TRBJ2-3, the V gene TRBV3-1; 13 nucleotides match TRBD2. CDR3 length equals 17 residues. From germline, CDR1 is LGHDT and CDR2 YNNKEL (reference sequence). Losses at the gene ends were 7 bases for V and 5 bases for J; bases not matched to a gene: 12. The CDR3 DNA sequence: TGTGCCAGCACCAATCAGAGACTAGCGGGGGGCTTAGATACGCAGTATTTT. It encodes CASTNQRLAGGLDTQYF.

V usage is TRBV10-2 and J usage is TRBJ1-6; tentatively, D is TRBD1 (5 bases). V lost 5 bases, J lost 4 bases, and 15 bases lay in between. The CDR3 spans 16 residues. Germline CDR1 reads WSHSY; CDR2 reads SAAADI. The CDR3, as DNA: TGCGCCAGCAGTACAACAGGTTCTCTGTATAATTCACCCCTCCACTTT. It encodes CASSTTGSLYNSPLHF.

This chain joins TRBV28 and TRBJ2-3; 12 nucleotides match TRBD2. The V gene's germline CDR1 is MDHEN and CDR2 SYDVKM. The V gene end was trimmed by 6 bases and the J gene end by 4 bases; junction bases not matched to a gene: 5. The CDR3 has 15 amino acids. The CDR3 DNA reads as TGTGCCAGCAGCCTCCTAGCGGGGGGGTCAGATACGCAGTATTTT. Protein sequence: CASSLLAGGSDTQYF.

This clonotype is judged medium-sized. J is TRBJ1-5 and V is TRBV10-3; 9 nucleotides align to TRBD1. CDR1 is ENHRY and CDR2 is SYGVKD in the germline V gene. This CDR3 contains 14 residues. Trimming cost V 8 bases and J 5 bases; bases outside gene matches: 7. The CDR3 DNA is TGTGCCATCGGCGACAGGGGGGGCGATCAGCCCCAGCATTTT. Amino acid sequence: CAIGDRGGDQPQHF.

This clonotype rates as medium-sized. DNA of the CDR3: TGTGCCAGCAGCCCGACAGGCTACAATGAGCAGTTCTTC. Protein: CASSPTGYNEQFF. V is TRBV12-3 or TRBV12-4 and J is TRBJ2-1; maybe TRBD1 (6 bases). The CDR3 consists of 13 residues. V was trimmed by 6 bases and J by 3 bases, leaving 9 bases between them.

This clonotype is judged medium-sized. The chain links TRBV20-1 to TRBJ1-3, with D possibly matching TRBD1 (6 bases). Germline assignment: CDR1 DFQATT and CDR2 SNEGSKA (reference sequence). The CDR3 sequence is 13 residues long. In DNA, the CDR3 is TGCAGCGCCGAGGGGGTCTCTGGAAACACCATATATTTT. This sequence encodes CSAEGVSGNTIYF.

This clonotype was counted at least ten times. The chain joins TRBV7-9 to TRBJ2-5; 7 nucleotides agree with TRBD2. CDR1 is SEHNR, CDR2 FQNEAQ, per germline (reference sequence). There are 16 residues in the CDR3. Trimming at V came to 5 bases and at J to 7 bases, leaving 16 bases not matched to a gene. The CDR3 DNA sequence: TGTGCCAGCAGCAGCTTAAGAGGAGCGGGGCCCCCGACCCAGTACTTC. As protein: CASSSLRGAGPPTQYF. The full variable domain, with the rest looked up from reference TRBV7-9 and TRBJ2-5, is DTGVSQNPRHKITKRGQNVTFRCDPISEHNRLYWYRQTLGQGPEFLTYFQNEAQLEKSRLLSDRFSAERPKGSFSTLEIQRTEQGDSAMYLCASSSLRGAGPPTQYFGPGTRLLVL.